This T cell receptor (beta chain) appears in the sequencing data of a study of T cell responses to AZD1222 COVID-19 vaccine. Trimming took 4 bases from V and 5 from J; bases not matched to a gene: 6. Germline V gives CDR1 SGHRS, CDR2 YFSETQ. This CDR3 has 15 residues. Method: immunoSEQ multiplex PCR; TCRdb's copy keeps in-frame clones and lacks some. The data show around 170,000 clones, approximately 91% seen once. The sample consisted of peripheral blood, taken on day 0 of AZD1222 vaccination. V is TRBV5-1 and J is TRBJ1-4; TRBD1 agrees at 9 bases. The clonotype comes from an adult in good health. The CDR3 is CASSQGQGQNEKLFF. The CDR3 DNA follows: TGCGCCAGCAGCCAGGGACAGGGACAAAATGAAAAACTGTTTTTT.